This T cell receptor beta chain originates from a study of CD8 T cells in ankylosing spondylitis listed by TCRdb under 2017. Background on the whole study: The study profiled T cell receptor beta repertoires in healthy donors and ankylosing spondylitis patients to find disease-linked TCR variants. The full study cohort was made up of approximately 27 ankylosing spondylitis patients and approximately 100 healthy donors. Peripheral blood was sampled, and synovial fluid was additionally collected from ankylosing spondylitis patients. What the study reported, not specific to this receptor: The disease-linked clones had a CD8+ phenotype and were found at relatively low frequencies in peripheral blood. The disease-linked clones were reported to be significantly enriched in matched synovial fluid samples from ankylosing spondylitis patients. Some TCR beta motif variants had previously been reported in synovial fluid and blood of reactive arthritis patients, which suggested common disease-initiation mechanisms. A TCR beta motif made up of several highly homologous amino acid variants appeared to be characteristic of blood from ankylosing spondylitis patients.

TCRdb lists the instrument as Illumina HiSeq 2500. Quantitative 5'-RACE with molecular barcodes was the method used to prepare the TCR beta libraries. On the study's bioinformatics: To identify disease-linked TCR variants, a new computational method was used, one built on a probabilistic model of VDJ rearrangement. TCRdb applied fastp at Q25 and MiXCR to the public reads, then kept only in-frame beta chains. Rows matching on CDR3 protein sequence are summarized as one entry with the most common DNA and genes. The V and J calls reflect TCRdb's pipeline rather than the authors' work. The sample table holds about 240,000 distinct CDR3 sequences, of which 8.6% were seen once. Of the sample, 6.8% falls within the top ten clones. This clonotype appeared many times. It has no known antigen specificity. One base away there is no much larger clone; base qualities are not given. The sample comprised blood, either unsorted or a sorted T cell fraction (not recorded which). This TCR was recovered from a male donor with ankylosing spondylitis or in good health (not recorded which).

Read as DNA, the sequence is TGCGCCAGCAGCTTGATGCACGGGTACGAGCAGTACTTC. This encodes CASSLMHGYEQYF. The rearranged segments are TRBV5-1 and TRBJ2-7, with the D gene not clear enough to name. There are 13 amino acids in the CDR3, from cysteine to phenylalanine inclusive. The sequence is cut down to CDR3 DNA, 39 bases in frame from base 1. Trimming takes 1 base from V and 4 bases from J, and the germline ends sit 9 bases apart. As encoded in the germline V gene, CDR1 is SGHRS while CDR2 is YFSETQ.